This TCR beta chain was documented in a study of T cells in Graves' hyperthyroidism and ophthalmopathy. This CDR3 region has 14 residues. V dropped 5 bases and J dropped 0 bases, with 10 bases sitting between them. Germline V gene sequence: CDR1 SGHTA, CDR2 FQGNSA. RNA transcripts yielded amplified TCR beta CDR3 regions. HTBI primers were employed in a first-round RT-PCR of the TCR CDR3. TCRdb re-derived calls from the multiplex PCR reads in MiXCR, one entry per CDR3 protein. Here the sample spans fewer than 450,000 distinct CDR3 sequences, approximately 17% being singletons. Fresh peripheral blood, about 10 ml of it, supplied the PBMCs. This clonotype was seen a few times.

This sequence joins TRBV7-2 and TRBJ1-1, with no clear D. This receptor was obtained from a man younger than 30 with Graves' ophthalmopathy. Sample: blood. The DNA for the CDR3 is TGTGCCAGCAGCGCGAGGACCTTGAACACTGAAGCTTTCTTT. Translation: CASSARTLNTEAFF.